The next 22 T cell receptor beta chains were all read from a single sample in a study of T cell responses to AZD1222 COVID-19 vaccine. Repertoires were generated with immunoSEQ multiplex PCR, while TCRdb's copy carries only in-frame clones and drops some. The sample yields about 99,000 clones, roughly 85% seen once. The specimen comprised peripheral blood, sampled on day 0 of AZD1222 vaccination. The origin of the receptors is an adult in good health.

This chain links TRBV6-2 or TRBV6-3 with TRBJ1-5, with 8 nucleotides matching TRBD1. The CDR3 runs 17 residues. Germline V lookup: CDR1 MNHEY, CDR2 SVGEGT. V lost 2 bases and J lost 2; bases outside the gene matches: 8. DNA for the CDR3: TGTGCCAGCAGTTACGAATCAGGGGGCGCCGGCAATCAGCCCCAGCATTTT. Residues: CASSYESGGAGNQPQHF.

V gene TRBV5-8 combines with J gene TRBJ2-3; no clear D. The CDR3 sequence is 16 residues long. Germline V gives CDR1 SGHTS, CDR2 YDEGEE. V lost 2 bases, J lost 1 base, and 14 bases lay in between. The CDR3 nucleotides are TGTGCCAGCAGCTTTAGGGTTCTGGCGGGCACAGATACGCAGTATTTT. Its protein is CASSFRVLAGTDTQYF. Full variable domain (remainder filled in from reference TRBV5-8 and TRBJ2-3): EAGVTQSPTHLIKTRGQQATLRCSPISGHTSVYWYQQALGLGLQFLLWYDEGEERNRGNFPPRFSGRQFPNYSSELNVNALELEDSALYLCASSFRVLAGTDTQYFGPGTRLTVL.

This chain connects TRBV30 to TRBJ1-3; TRBD1 agrees at 9 bases. Germline V gene lookup returns CDR1 GTSNPN and CDR2 SVGIG (reference sequence). This CDR3 has 15 amino acids. V gave up 1 base and J gave up 0 bases; unmatched junction bases: 1. The CDR3 loop reads CAWSGDRASGNTIYF. CDR3 in DNA: TGTGCCTGGAGTGGGGACAGGGCCTCTGGAAACACCATATATTTT.

This chain joins TRBV2 and TRBJ2-5, with D unclear. Germline V gives CDR1 SNHLY, CDR2 FYNNEI. Trimming stripped 4 bases from V and 0 bases from J, with 6 bases between. The CDR3 is 13 residues long. The CDR3 protein is CASSAPYQETQYF. For the CDR3, the DNA is TGTGCCAGCAGTGCTCCGTACCAAGAGACCCAGTACTTC.

The chain recombines TRBV12-3 or TRBV12-4 with TRBJ2-1; D gene uncertain. There are 13 residues in the CDR3. Trimming removed 6 bases at V and 10 bases at J, with 16 bases between. The CDR3 nucleotides read TGTGCCAGCAGCCCCTTCCTTGGCGGCGAGCAGTTCTTC. Encoded protein: CASSPFLGGEQFF.

The chain joins TRBV21-1 to TRBJ2-7; the listed D gene, TRBD2, was not tested against the DNA. TRBV21-1 is a pseudogene locus. The CDR3 has 16 residues. The CDR3 nucleotides are TGTGCCAGCAGTGTAACGAGCGGAGAGCGGTCCTACGAGCAGTACGTC. Its translation is CASSVTSGERSYEQYV.

The V and J genes are TRBV2 and TRBJ1-2; no clear D. The CDR3 covers 13 residues. From germline, CDR1 is SNHLY and CDR2 FYNNEI. Trimming pared 8 bases from V and 6 bases from J, leaving 16 bases between. The CDR3 region is CASARDPINGYTF. The CDR3 DNA reads TGTGCCAGCGCTCGGGATCCGATAAATGGCTACACCTTC.

The J gene is TRBJ1-2, the V gene TRBV7-8; no definite D call. Germline values: CDR1 SGHVS, CDR2 FQNEAQ. This CDR3 is 14 amino acids long. With 5 bases removed from V and 8 bases from J, the gap between germline ends came to 18 bases. Written as DNA, the CDR3 is TGTGCCAGCAGCCCCGCGCACGGGCAACAAGGCTACACCTTC. Translation gives CASSPAHGQQGYTF.

The chain carries TRBV12-2 and TRBJ2-5; the DNA was not compared with TRBD2, the D call given in the table. TRBV12-2 constitutes a pseudogene. The CDR3 has 15 residues. CDR3 nucleotides: TGTGCAAGTCGCTTTCGGGGGGGAACAAATGAGACCCAGTACTTC. It is translated as CASRFRGGTNETQYF.

The V and J genes are TRBV11-3 and TRBJ2-1; 10 bases fit TRBD2. Losses at the gene ends were 0 bases for V and 9 bases for J; bases not matched to a gene: 5. Germline V gene data show CDR1 as SGHNT and CDR2 as YENEEA. This CDR3 is built from 15 residues. The CDR3, as DNA: TGTGCCAGCAGCTTAGAGGGGTCTAGCGGGGGTGAGCAGTTCTTC. Residues: CASSLEGSSGGEQFF.

The chain recombines TRBV11-2 with TRBJ2-3; D may be TRBD1 or TRBD2 (5 bases each). Per germline, CDR1 SGHAT and CDR2 FQNNGV. The CDR3 is made up of 15 amino acids. V shed 3 bases and J shed 4 bases, with 14 bases lying between them. The CDR3 sequence is CASSLDGGTADTQYF. CDR3 DNA: TGTGCCAGCAGCTTGGATGGGGGAACCGCAGATACGCAGTATTTT. Supplemented by reference TRBV11-2 and TRBJ2-3, the full variable domain reads EAGVAQSPRYKIIEKRQSVAFWCNPISGHATLYWYQQILGQGPKLLIQFQNNGVVDDSQLPKDRFSAERLKGVDSTLKIQPAKLEDSAVYLCASSLDGGTADTQYFGPGTRLTVL.

V and J are TRBV20-1 and TRBJ1-6; TRBD1 aligns across 7 bases. Germline CDR1 and CDR2: DFQATT and SNEGSKA (reference sequence). Trimming took 3 bases from V and 9 from J; bases not matched to a gene: 11. CDR3 length equals 15 residues. The CDR3 here is CSASSKGARGSPLHF. The CDR3, as DNA: TGCAGTGCTAGTAGTAAGGGGGCGAGGGGTTCACCCCTCCACTTT.

V and J are TRBV6-5 and TRBJ2-3; TRBD2 matches 9 bases. With V trimmed by 5 bases and J by 1 base, 1 base remained unmatched. This CDR3 is built from 14 residues. CDR1 is MNHEY, CDR2 SVGAGI, per germline. CDR3 in amino acids: CASSPSGGTDTQYF. CDR3 sequence (DNA): TGTGCCAGCAGTCCTAGCGGGGGCACAGATACGCAGTATTTT.

The J gene is TRBJ1-6, the V gene TRBV6-5; D is possibly TRBD1 (5 bases). CDR3 length equals 12 residues. The ends were cut back, 6 bases at V and 15 bases at J, with 15 bases in the middle. From germline, CDR1 is MNHEY and CDR2 SVGAGI. The CDR3 nucleotides are TGTGCCAGCAGCCTCGTAGAGGGACGCCTCCACTTT. Translated: CASSLVEGRLHF.

V is TRBV6-2 or TRBV6-3 and J is TRBJ1-5, with 9 nucleotides matching TRBD1. The CDR3 loop spans 14 amino acids. V lost 5 bases and J lost 4; bases outside the gene matches: 3. Germline V gene sequence: CDR1 MNHEY, CDR2 SVGEGT. The CDR3 spells CASSTGGWNQPQHF. The CDR3, as DNA: TGTGCCAGCAGTACAGGGGGCTGGAATCAGCCCCAGCATTTT.

The CDR3 nucleotides are TGTGCCAGCACCTACGACAGGAACACTGAAGCTTTCTTT. Its translation is CASTYDRNTEAFF. The rearrangement links TRBV12-3 or TRBV12-4 to TRBJ1-1; D is perhaps TRBD1 (5 bases). Trimming cost V 7 bases and J 1 base, with 10 bases left between them. This CDR3 has 13 amino acids.

This chain uses TRBV30 with TRBJ1-6; D remains ambiguous. V shed 1 base and J shed 7 bases, with 8 bases lying between them. CDR1 is GTSNPN and CDR2 is SVGIG in the germline V gene (reference sequence). CDR3 length: 13 residues. The CDR3: CAWSASRNSPLHF. The CDR3 nucleotides read TGTGCCTGGAGTGCAAGCAGGAATTCACCCCTCCACTTT.

The chain is built from TRBV5-5 and TRBJ1-1; D gene unclear. Trimming removed 4 bases at V and 8 bases at J, with 9 bases between. Looked up from germline, CDR1 is SGHKS and CDR2 is YYEKEE (reference sequence). CDR3 length equals 11 residues. CDR3 DNA: TGTGCCAGCAGCCCGGGCGGAGAAGCTTTCTTT. This codes for CASSPGGEAFF.

The CDR3 nucleotides are TGTGCCAGCAGCCCCGGGACAGGGAACACCGGGGAGCTGTTTTTT. It specifies CASSPGTGNTGELFF. The genes are TRBV6-5 and TRBJ2-2, with 8 bases matching TRBD1. The germline V gene has CDR1 MNHEY and CDR2 SVGAGI. Trimming took 6 bases from V and 1 from J; bases not matched to a gene: 4. The CDR3 is made up of 15 amino acids.

This CDR3 is CASSSRQAETQYF. The CDR3, as DNA: TGTGCCAGCAGTTCCCGCCAGGCGGAGACCCAGTACTTC. The chain uses TRBV6-2 or TRBV6-3 and TRBJ2-5, with unresolved D. Trimming pared 4 bases from V and 5 bases from J, leaving 11 bases between. This CDR3 comprises 13 residues. Per germline, CDR1 MNHEY and CDR2 SVGEGT.

The genes are TRBV12-3 or TRBV12-4 and TRBJ2-1, with D unresolved. The CDR3 sequence is 12 residues long. The V and J ends lost 3 bases and 4 bases respectively, with 4 bases between them. The CDR3 DNA reads TGTGCCAGCAGTTTGGGGTACAATGAGCAGTTCTTC. Its translation is CASSLGYNEQFF.

V is TRBV7-2 and J is TRBJ1-2, with D maybe TRBD1 (5 bases). Germline CDR1 is SGHTA and CDR2 is FQGNSA. This CDR3 region has 17 residues. Between the trimmed V and J ends, which lost 2 bases and 2 bases, there was a span of 18 bases. The chain's CDR3 is CASSLIGRASSNYGYTF. The DNA for the CDR3 is TGTGCCAGCAGCTTAATCGGCAGGGCCAGTTCCAACTATGGCTACACCTTC.